This T cell receptor beta chain originates from a study of OX40 agonist ivuxolimab in advanced cancers. This CDR3 is 13 amino acids long. Per germline, CDR1 SGHRS and CDR2 YFSETQ. V was pared by 4 bases and J by 0 bases, with 8 bases between. Using immunoSEQ multiplex PCR, the repertoire was profiled, and TCRdb retains in-frame clones only, with some absent. The sample includes 45,000 to 50,000 clones, more than 75% of them seen just once. This material consisted of CD4+ or CD8+ T cells sorted from blood, taken in a trial of the OX40 agonist ivuxolimab. This receptor was identified in an adult with an advanced solid tumor such as melanoma, head and neck, liver or kidney cancer. This chain uses TRBV5-1 with TRBJ2-7; a possible D gene is TRBD1 (6 bases). The CDR3 coding sequence is TGCGCCAGCAGCGAGGACAGCTCCTACGAGCAGTACTTC. It is translated as CASSEDSSYEQYF.